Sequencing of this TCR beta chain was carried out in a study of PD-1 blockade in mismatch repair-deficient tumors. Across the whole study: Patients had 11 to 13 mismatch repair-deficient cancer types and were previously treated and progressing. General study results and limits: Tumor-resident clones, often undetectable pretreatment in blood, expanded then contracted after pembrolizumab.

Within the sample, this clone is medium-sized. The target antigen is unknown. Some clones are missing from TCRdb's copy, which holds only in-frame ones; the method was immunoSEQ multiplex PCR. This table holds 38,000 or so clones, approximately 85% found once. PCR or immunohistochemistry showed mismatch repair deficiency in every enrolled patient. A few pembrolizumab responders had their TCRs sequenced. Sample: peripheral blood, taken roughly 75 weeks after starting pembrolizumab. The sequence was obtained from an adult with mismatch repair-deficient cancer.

CDR3 sequence (DNA): TGTGCCAGTAGTACCAAAGGACAGGGAGGCTACGAGCAGTACTTC. Encoded protein: CASSTKGQGGYEQYF. V is TRBV19 and J is TRBJ2-7; 8 bases fit TRBD1. The germline V gene encodes CDR1 LNHDA and CDR2 SQIVND (reference sequence). V lost 4 bases, J lost 3 bases, and 8 bases stayed unmatched. The CDR3 totals 15 residues.